A single sample gave rise to the 9 T cell receptor beta chains below, sequenced in a study of cytomegalovirus exposure and HLA in healthy donors. Sequencing used immunoSEQ multiplex PCR; TCRdb keeps in-frame clones, though not all of them. The sample records around 49,000 clones, around 91% being singletons. Material: PBMCs. The receptors derive from a man younger than 30 in good health and CMV-seronegative.

The chain combines TRBV11-3 with TRBJ2-7, with D possibly matching TRBD1 (5 bases). With 5 bases removed from V and 3 bases from J, the gap between germline ends came to 17 bases. Germline lookup yields CDR1 SGHNT and CDR2 YENEEA. The CDR3 has 15 amino acids. The CDR3 reads CASSPTITGLYEQYF. In nucleotides, the CDR3 is TGTGCCAGCAGCCCTACCATCACAGGTCTCTACGAGCAGTACTTC.

This chain joins TRBV2 and TRBJ1-5; TRBD1 is a possible D gene (5 bases). Between the trimmed V and J ends, which lost 6 bases and 3 bases, there was a span of 9 bases. CDR1 and CDR2 (germline): SNHLY, FYNNEI. There are 13 residues in the CDR3. CDR3 loop: CASRGRVNQPQHF. CDR3 coding DNA: TGTGCCAGCAGGGGCAGGGTCAATCAGCCCCAGCATTTT.

This clone was counted once. The same CDR3 also results from other DNA sequences found in this sample. The rearrangement links TRBV7-9 to TRBJ2-1; the D is unclear. Trimming stripped 1 base from V and 7 bases from J, with 5 bases between. Germline values: CDR1 SEHNR, CDR2 FQNEAQ (reference sequence). This CDR3 spans 12 amino acids. The CDR3 reads CASSLGRNEQFF. The CDR3 DNA reads as TGTGCCAGCAGCTTAGGCCGGAATGAGCAGTTCTTC.

This sequence joins TRBV7-9 and TRBJ2-7; no clear D gene. In germline, CDR1 is SEHNR, CDR2 FQNEAQ (reference sequence). The ends were cut back, 8 bases at V and 3 bases at J, with 14 bases in the middle. The CDR3 spans 13 residues. The CDR3 DNA reads TGTGCCAGCGGAAGACACCTGTACTACGAGCAGTACTTC. Protein: CASGRHLYYEQYF.

The J gene is TRBJ1-3, the V gene TRBV18; D is undetermined. This CDR3 contains 16 residues. The germline V and J ends were trimmed by 2 bases and 3 bases, with 14 bases remaining between them. CDR1 and CDR2 (germline): KGHSH, LQKENI. The CDR3 bases are TGTGCCAGCTCACCAGGCCTTACACGTTTTGGAAACACCATATATTTT. Translating gives CASSPGLTRFGNTIYF.

The table lists this clone with a few counts. The chain employs TRBV2 and TRBJ1-1, with D maybe TRBD1 (5 bases). Trimming stripped 7 bases from V and 6 bases from J, with 12 bases between. Germline lookup yields CDR1 SNHLY and CDR2 FYNNEI. This CDR3 comprises 12 residues. The CDR3 is CASTRTTPEAFF. Written as DNA, the CDR3 is TGTGCCAGCACCCGGACAACTCCTGAAGCTTTCTTT.

This chain uses TRBV27 with TRBJ2-7; D gene unclear. This CDR3 has 11 amino acids. CDR1 is MNHEY, CDR2 SMNVEV, per germline (reference sequence). The V end lost 8 bases, the J end lost 6 bases, and 11 bases lay between the germline ends. CDR3 bases: TGTGCCAGCTCAGATTGGGCCGAGCAGTACTTC. Translating it yields CASSDWAEQYF.

V gene TRBV19 combines with J gene TRBJ2-7, with TRBD2 matching 8 bases. Germline values: CDR1 LNHDA, CDR2 SQIVND (reference sequence). The CDR3 is made up of 13 amino acids. V dropped 5 bases and J dropped 3; count of bases not matched to a gene: 3. The CDR3 here is CASSAGTSYEQYF. For the CDR3, the DNA is TGTGCCAGTAGTGCCGGGACTAGCTACGAGCAGTACTTC.

This clone has only a few counts. The V call is TRBV27, the J call TRBJ2-2; possibly TRBD2 for D (6 bases). The CDR3 sequence is 15 residues long. The germline V gene encodes CDR1 MNHEY and CDR2 SMNVEV (reference sequence). Trimming took off 5 bases at V and 1 base at J, with 11 bases between the two ends. Here the CDR3 DNA reads TGTGCCAGCAGTCCGACTAGGGTGAACACCGGGGAGCTGTTTTTT. Translation: CASSPTRVNTGELFF.